Each of the 11 T cell receptor beta chains below was sequenced from the same sample in a study of T cell responses to AZD1222 COVID-19 vaccine. The data were produced by immunoSEQ multiplex PCR, yet TCRdb's version contains in-frame clones alone and is incomplete. This table holds over 85,000 clones, about 85% found once. Material: peripheral blood, obtained on day 0 of AZD1222 vaccination. Source of these receptors: an adult in good health.

The CDR3 sequence: CAISAKREQYF. Here the CDR3 DNA reads TGTGCCATCAGTGCTAAGAGGGAGCAGTACTTC. The V call is TRBV10-3, the J call TRBJ2-7; D not resolved. CDR3 length: 11 amino acids. Germline CDR1 ENHRY, CDR2 SYGVKD. With 4 bases removed from V and 7 bases from J, the gap between germline ends came to 8 bases.

The V and J genes are TRBV20-1 and TRBJ2-1; D gene uncertain. Between the trimmed V and J ends, which lost 1 base and 11 bases, there was a span of 9 bases. Germline V gene sequence: CDR1 DFQATT, CDR2 SNEGSKA (reference sequence). The CDR3 has 11 residues. In nucleotides, the CDR3 is TGCAGTGCTAGAGTCTCCCCCAAGCAGTTCTTC. As protein: CSARVSPKQFF.

The rearrangement uses TRBV2 and TRBJ1-5; no definite D call. Germline loops: CDR1 SNHLY, CDR2 FYNNEI. Trimming took 2 bases from V and 9 from J, leaving 11 bases between them. The CDR3 has 13 amino acids. The CDR3 loop reads CASSESYVSPQHF. The CDR3 nucleotides are TGTGCCAGCAGTGAATCCTATGTGTCGCCCCAGCATTTT.

The CDR3 reads CASSPPGQATNYGYTF. CDR3 nucleotide sequence: TGTGCCAGCTCACCACCGGGACAGGCTACTAACTATGGCTACACCTTC. The chain couples TRBV18 to TRBJ1-2; 8 bases are a match to TRBD1. There are 16 residues in the CDR3. The V gene end was trimmed by 0 bases and the J gene end by 0 bases; junction bases not matched to a gene: 3. Germline V lookup: CDR1 KGHSH, CDR2 LQKENI.

This chain links TRBV19 with TRBJ1-1, with 8 bases aligning to TRBD1. V shed 6 bases, J shed 4 bases, and the junction held 7 bases outside the gene matches. Germline V gives CDR1 LNHDA, CDR2 SQIVND (reference sequence). CDR3 length: 14 amino acids. The CDR3 loop reads CASSPRGLGTEAFF. The DNA of the CDR3 is TGTGCCAGTAGCCCCAGGGGGCTTGGCACTGAAGCTTTCTTT.

DNA of the CDR3: TGCGCCAGCAGCGTACTAGCGGACTACAATGAGCAGTTCTTC. Its translation: CASSVLADYNEQFF. The chain carries TRBV5-1 and TRBJ2-1; 8 bases are shared with TRBD2. After removal of 4 bases from V and 3 bases from J, the junction contained 3 bases not matched to a gene. Germline V CDR1 and CDR2: SGHRS, YFSETQ. The CDR3 sequence is 14 residues long. Variable domain in full (rest from reference TRBV5-1 and TRBJ2-1): KAGVTQTPRYLIKTRGQQVTLSCSPISGHRSVSWYQQTPGQGLQFLFEYFSETQRNKGNFPGRFSGRQFSNSRSEMNVSTLELGDSALYLCASSVLADYNEQFFGPGTRLTVL.

The chain links TRBV2 to TRBJ2-3, with 9 nucleotides matching TRBD1. The J segment lost 6 bases and the V segment lost 6 bases, leaving 7 bases of the junction unmatched. CDR1 and CDR2 from the germline V gene are SNHLY and FYNNEI. The CDR3 extends over 14 amino acids. The CDR3 is CASRSGQGSDTQYF. The CDR3 DNA follows: TGTGCCAGCAGATCAGGACAGGGGTCGGATACGCAGTATTTT.

The rearrangement joins TRBV11-2 to TRBJ2-7, with TRBD1 matching 8 bases. The CDR3 loop spans 14 amino acids. Trimming cost V 7 bases and J 3 bases; bases outside gene matches: 8. Germline-derived CDR1 and CDR2 are SGHAT and FQNNGV. CDR3: CASTRTGNFYEQYF. CDR3 DNA sequence: TGTGCCAGCACCCGGACAGGGAATTTCTACGAGCAGTACTTC.

This clone showed up just a few times. V is TRBV4-3 and J is TRBJ1-4; maybe TRBD1 (6 bases). The CDR3 has 13 amino acids. Germline V gives CDR1 LGHNA, CDR2 YSLEER. The V end lost 0 bases, the J end lost 7 bases, and 6 bases lay between the germline ends. The CDR3 bases are TGCGCCAGCAGCCAAGAAGGGGGTGAAAAACTGTTTTTT. Its translation: CASSQEGGEKLFF.

This clone has a single count. The rearrangement links TRBV28 to TRBJ2-7, with TRBD1 identical over 7 bases. V was pared by 5 bases and J by 7 bases, with 5 bases of the junction left unmatched. The CDR3 sequence is 12 residues long. Germline V gives CDR1 MDHEN, CDR2 SYDVKM. The CDR3 reads CASSMGQWEQYF. The CDR3 DNA reads as TGTGCCAGCAGTATGGGACAGTGGGAGCAGTACTTC.

This clone was seen a handful of times. The chain has TRBV2 and TRBJ2-2; D is ambiguous. Germline loops: CDR1 SNHLY, CDR2 FYNNEI. This CDR3 is 14 amino acids long. Trimming removed 7 bases at V and 0 bases at J, with 9 bases between. The CDR3 sequence is CASNNSPNTGELFF. CDR3 sequence (DNA): TGTGCCAGCAACAACAGCCCGAACACCGGGGAGCTGTTTTTT. Full variable domain (missing parts from reference TRBV2 and TRBJ2-2): EPEVTQTPSHQVTQMGQEVILRCVPISNHLYFYWYRQILGQKVEFLVSFYNNEISEKSEIFDDQFSVERPDGSNFTLKIRSTKLEDSAMYFCASNNSPNTGELFFGEGSRLTVL.